The entry below describes one T cell receptor (beta chain). Its antigen remains unknown. Per the germline V gene, CDR1 is SGHTA and CDR2 is FQGNSA. This CDR3 has 15 amino acids. Trimming shortened V by 4 bases and J by 0 bases, and 11 bases separated the two germline ends. The source of the sample is a study of beta chain features in type 1 diabetes. Study-wide findings and caveats: Sequencing of cDNA might inflate the share of cells that strongly express TCR.

The whole isolated RNA underwent reverse transcription, so sequencing captured expressed TCRB transcripts. Profiling relied on immunoSEQ multiplex PCR, and the TCRdb table lists in-frame clones only, not all of them. The sample holds about 290,000 clones; 8% are singletons and the top ten take approximately 1%. Via the markers CD45RO/CCR7/CD25/CD127/CD95/CD27, stem cell-like memory, regulatory, central memory and naive CD4+ cells were sorted. This chain links TRBV7-2 with TRBJ2-3, with D possibly being TRBD2 (5 bases). The clonotype was recovered from a woman between 18 and 30 years old in good health. The specimen was central memory CD4+ T cells from blood. The CDR3, as DNA: TGTGCCAGCAGCTGGACTGGCGGTAGCACAGATACGCAGTATTTT. Residues: CASSWTGGSTDTQYF.